The clone carrying this T cell receptor beta chain was counted a few times. This sample includes further DNA sequences coding for the same CDR3. This entry belongs to a study of blood T cell repertoires in COVID-19. For the study at large: Spain, Italy and the United States supplied samples that represented acute and convalescent COVID-19. Sample material is recorded as cDNA or gDNA derived from T cells, B-cell-depleted T cells, or PBMCs.

Germline V gene sequence: CDR1 LGHDT, CDR2 YNNKEL (reference sequence). The CDR3 contains 12 residues. The V gene lost 4 bases and the J gene lost 5 bases, with 5 bases spanning the gap. Clinical history as reported by participants underpinned cohort assignment. Per the original methods: Reference gene primers were amplified, and this amplification served to estimate nucleated cell counts. The protocol was immunoSEQ multiplex PCR, while the TCRdb copy is restricted to in-frame clones and leaves out a portion. V and J calls and clone size are those listed in that table; D and trimming were worked out from the DNA. The data hold approximately 360,000 clones, with approximately 87% observed a single time.

The chain has TRBV3-1 (or the pseudogene TRBV3-2) and TRBJ2-2; no definite D call. Source material: PBMCs or T cells enriched from blood (not recorded which). The origin of this receptor is a man aged 40-55 years in a cohort exposed to, infected with or recovered from COVID-19 (not recorded which). This CDR3 reads CASSPGTGELFF. In nucleotides, the CDR3 is TGTGCCAGCAGCCCGGGTACCGGGGAGCTGTTTTTT.